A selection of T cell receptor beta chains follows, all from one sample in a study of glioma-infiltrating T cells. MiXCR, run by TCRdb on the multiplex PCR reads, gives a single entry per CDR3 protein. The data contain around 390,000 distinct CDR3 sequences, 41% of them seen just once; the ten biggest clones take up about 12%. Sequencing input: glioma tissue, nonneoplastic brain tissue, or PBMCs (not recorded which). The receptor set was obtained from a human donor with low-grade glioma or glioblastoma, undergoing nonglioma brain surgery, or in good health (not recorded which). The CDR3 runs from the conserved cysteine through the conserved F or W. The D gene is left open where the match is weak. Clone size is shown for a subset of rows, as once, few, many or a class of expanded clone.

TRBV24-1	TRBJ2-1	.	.	CATSDTDTGEQFF	TGTGCCACCAGTGACACTGACACCGGGGAGCAGTTCTTC
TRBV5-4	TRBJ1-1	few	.	CASSLQGRDTEAFF	TGTGCCAGCAGCTTGCAGGGGCGGGACACTGAAGCTTTCTTT
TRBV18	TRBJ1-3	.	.	CASSQWGSSGNTIYF	TGTGCCAGCTCCCAATGGGGCAGCTCTGGAAACACCATATATTTT
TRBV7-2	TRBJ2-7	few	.	CASTPRSGYKQYF	TGTGCCAGCACTCCCAGATCCGGCTACAAGCAGTACTTC
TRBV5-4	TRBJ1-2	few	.	CASSLKKNYDYTF	TGTGCCAGCAGCTTGAAAAAGAACTATGACTACACCTTC
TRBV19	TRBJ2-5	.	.	CASSGEPAHTRETQYF	TGTGCCAGTAGTGGGGAACCGGCCCACACAAGGGAGACCCAGTACTTC
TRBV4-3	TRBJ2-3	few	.	CASSQGVGDTQYF	TGCGCCAGCAGCCAAGGTGTCGGAGATACGCAGTATTTT
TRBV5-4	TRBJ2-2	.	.	CASSLSYGNTGELFF	TGTGCCAGCAGCTTGTCCTATGGGAACACCGGGGAGCTGTTTTTT
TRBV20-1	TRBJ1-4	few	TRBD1	CSARDPRTGGNEKLFF	TGCAGTGCTAGAGACCCCAGGACAGGGGGGAATGAAAAACTGTTTTTT
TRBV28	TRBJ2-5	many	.	CASSFRQEEETQYF	TGTGCCAGCAGTTTCCGACAGGAAGAAGAGACCCAGTACTTC
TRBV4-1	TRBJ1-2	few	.	CASSQSFQESYGYTF	TGCGCCAGCAGCCAGTCCTTCCAAGAATCCTATGGCTACACCTTC
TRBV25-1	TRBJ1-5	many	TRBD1	CASSTINRDRASQPQHF	TGTGCCAGCAGTACTATAAACCGGGACAGGGCGAGTCAGCCCCAGCATTTT
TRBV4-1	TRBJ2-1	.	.	CASNLGGGGQFF	TGCGCCAGTAACCTAGGGGGGGGTGGGCAGTTCTTC
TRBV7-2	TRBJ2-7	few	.	CASSPPRWVHGEQYF	TGTGCCAGCAGCCCACCTCGATGGGTCCATGGCGAGCAGTACTTC
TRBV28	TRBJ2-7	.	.	CASGAPATAYEQYF	TGTGCCAGCGGGGCCCCGGCGACGGCCTACGAGCAGTACTTC
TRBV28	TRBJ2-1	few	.	CASSFSVSSYNEQFF	TGTGCCAGCAGTTTCTCCGTGAGCTCCTACAATGAGCAGTTCTTC
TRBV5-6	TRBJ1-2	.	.	CASSLVTATGWNGYTF	TGTGCCAGCAGCTTGGTCACCGCTACCGGGTGGAATGGCTACACCTTC
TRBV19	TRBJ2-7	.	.	CASSIYPRAGQSPSYEQYF	TGTGCCAGTAGTATATACCCGCGGGCGGGACAGTCACCCTCCTACGAGCAGTACTTC
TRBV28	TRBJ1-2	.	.	CASSSSPHNYGYTF	TGTGCCAGCAGCTCTTCCCCTCATAACTATGGCTACACCTTC
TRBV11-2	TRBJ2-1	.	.	CASRRFIWNEQFF	TGTGCCAGCAGGCGATTCATTTGGAATGAGCAGTTCTTC
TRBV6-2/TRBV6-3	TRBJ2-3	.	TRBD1	CASSLILGDRATEYF	TGTGCCAGCAGCCTCATCCTAGGGGACAGGGCTACGGAATATTTT
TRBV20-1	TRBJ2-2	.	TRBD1	CSTGQADRPNTGELFF	TGCAGTACGGGACAGGCCGATCGTCCGAACACCGGGGAGCTGTTTTTT
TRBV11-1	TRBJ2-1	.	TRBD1	CASSYDRGQNEQFF	TGTGCCAGCAGCTACGACAGGGGGCAAAATGAGCAGTTCTTC
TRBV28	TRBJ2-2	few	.	CASSLRDAGFTGELFF	TGTGCCAGCAGTTTAAGGGACGCAGGTTTCACCGGGGAGCTGTTTTTT
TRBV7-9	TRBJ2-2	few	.	CASSQSTGELFF	TGTGCCAGCAGCCAGAGCACCGGGGAGCTGTTTTTT
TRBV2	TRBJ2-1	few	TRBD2	CASQLAGLSYNEQFF	TGTGCCAGCCAATTAGCGGGCCTATCCTACAATGAGCAGTTCTTC
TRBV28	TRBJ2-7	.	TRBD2	CASSITSGGSHEQYF	TGTGCCAGCAGTATAACTAGCGGAGGATCCCACGAGCAGTACTTC
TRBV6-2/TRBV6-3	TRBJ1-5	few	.	CASLGAGIYSNQPQHF	TGTGCCAGCCTAGGGGCGGGGATCTATAGCAATCAGCCCCAGCATTTT
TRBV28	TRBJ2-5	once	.	CASGLAPLVKETQYF	TGTGCCAGCGGCTTAGCCCCGCTAGTAAAAGAGACCCAGTACTTC
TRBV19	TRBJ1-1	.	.	CASSIGVTQAFF	TGTGCCAGTAGTATAGGAGTAACCCAAGCTTTCTTT
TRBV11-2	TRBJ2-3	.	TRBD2	CASSSLAGGSSDTQYF	TGTGCCAGCAGCTCGTTAGCGGGAGGGTCATCTGATACGCAGTATTTT
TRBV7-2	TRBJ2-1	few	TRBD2	CASSLVPPGLGVEQFF	TGTGCCAGCAGCTTAGTTCCACCGGGACTAGGTGTTGAGCAGTTCTTC
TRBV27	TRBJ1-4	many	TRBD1	CASSLGTGVEKLFF	TGTGCCAGCAGTCTAGGGACAGGGGTTGAAAAACTGTTTTTT
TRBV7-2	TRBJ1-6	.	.	CARSFSTGSGINSTLHF	TGTGCCCGCAGCTTCTCGACTGGGTCAGGGATCAATTCAACCCTCCACTTT
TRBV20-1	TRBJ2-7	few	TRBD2	CSARVAGAYEQYF	TGCAGTGCTAGAGTTGCGGGAGCGTACGAGCAGTACTTC
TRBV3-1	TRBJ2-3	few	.	CASSYSGSADTQYF	TGTGCCAGCAGCTATTCAGGGAGCGCAGATACGCAGTATTTT
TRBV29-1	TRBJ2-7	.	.	CSAVQGPSYEQYF	TGCAGCGCCGTACAGGGTCCCTCCTACGAGCAGTACTTC
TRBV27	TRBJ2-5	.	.	CTSSLLGVQETQYF	TGTACCAGCAGTTTACTCGGGGTTCAAGAGACCCAGTACTTC
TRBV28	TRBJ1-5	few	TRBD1	CASRRRQGDYQPQHF	TGTGCCAGCAGACGTCGACAGGGAGACTATCAGCCCCAGCATTTT
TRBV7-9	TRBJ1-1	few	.	CASSSRAGGGTEAFF	TGTGCCAGCAGCTCCCGGGCGGGGGGAGGCACTGAAGCTTTCTTT
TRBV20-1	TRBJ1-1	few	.	CSARDSRLTEAFF	TGCAGTGCTAGAGATTCGAGATTAACTGAAGCTTTCTTT
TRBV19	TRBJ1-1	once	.	CASSKIDRRNTEAFF	TGTGCCAGTAGCAAAATCGACAGGCGGAACACTGAAGCTTTCTTT
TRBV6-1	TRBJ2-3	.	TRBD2	CASTRLAGSDTQYF	TGTGCCAGCACCAGACTAGCGGGATCCGATACGCAGTATTTT
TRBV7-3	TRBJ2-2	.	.	CASSPTPLTGEPFF	TGTGCCAGCAGCCCCACCCCCCTCACCGGGGAGCCGTTTTTT
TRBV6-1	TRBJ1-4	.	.	CAGLLGVANEKLFF	TGTGCCGGCCTTCTAGGGGTAGCTAATGAAAAGCTGTTTTTT
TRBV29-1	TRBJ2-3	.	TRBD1	CSARWTGGITDTQYF	TGCAGCGCCCGCTGGACAGGGGGAATAACAGATACGCAGTATTTT
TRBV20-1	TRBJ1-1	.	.	CSARDLRDFNTEAFF	TGCAGTGCTAGAGATTTAAGGGATTTTAACACTGAAGCTTTCTTT
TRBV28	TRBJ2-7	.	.	CASSPPGVWVHEQYF	TGTGCCAGCAGCCCCCCGGGGGTGTGGGTTCACGAGCAGTACTTC
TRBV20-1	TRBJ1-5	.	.	CNARDGTSIQPQHF	TGCAATGCTAGAGATGGGACTTCGATTCAGCCCCAGCATTTT
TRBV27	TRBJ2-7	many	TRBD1	CATEGRGRNEQYF	TGTGCCACTGAGGGCAGGGGGCGAAACGAGCAGTACTTC
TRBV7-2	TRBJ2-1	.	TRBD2	CACRGGRGWNEKFF	TGTGCCTGCCGTGGCGGGAGGGGATGGAATGAGAAGTTCTTC
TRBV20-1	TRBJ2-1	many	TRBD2	CSARVPAGSNEQFF	TGCAGTGCTAGAGTCCCAGCGGGAAGCAATGAGCAGTTCTTC
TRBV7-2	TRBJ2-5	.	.	CASSQLGGSQGTQYF	TGTGCCAGCAGCCAGCTGGGGGGTAGCCAAGGGACCCAGTACTTC
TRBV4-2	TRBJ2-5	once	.	CASIRIALGPQETQYF	TGTGCCAGCATCAGAATAGCTCTTGGTCCACAAGAGACCCAGTACTTC